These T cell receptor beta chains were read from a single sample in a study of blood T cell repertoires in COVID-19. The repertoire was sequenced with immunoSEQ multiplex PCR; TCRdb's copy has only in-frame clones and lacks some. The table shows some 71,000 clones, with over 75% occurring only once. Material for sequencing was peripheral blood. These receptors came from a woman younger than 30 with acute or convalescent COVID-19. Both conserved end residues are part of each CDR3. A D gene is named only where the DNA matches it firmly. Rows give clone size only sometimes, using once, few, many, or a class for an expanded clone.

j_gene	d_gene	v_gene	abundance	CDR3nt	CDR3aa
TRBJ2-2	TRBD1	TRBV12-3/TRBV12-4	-	TGTGCCAGCAGTTTCGGACAGGTCCGGGAGCTGTTTTTT	CASSFGQVRELFF
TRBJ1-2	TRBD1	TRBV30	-	TGTGCCTCGTATCATTCCGGGACAGCTATGCGCTACACCTTC	CASYHSGTAMRYTF
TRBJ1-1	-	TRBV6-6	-	TGTGCCAGCAGTTACTCGTCCAGGGTGAACACTGAAGCTTTCTTT	CASSYSSRVNTEAFF
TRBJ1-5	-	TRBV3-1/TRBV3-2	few	TGTGCCAGCAGCCAAGATCTCGCAGATAGCAATCAGCCCCAGCATTTT	CASSQDLADSNQPQHF
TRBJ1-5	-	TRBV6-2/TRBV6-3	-	TGTGCCAGCAGCAGAGACAGGAGCAATCAGCCCCAGCATTTT	CASSRDRSNQPQHF
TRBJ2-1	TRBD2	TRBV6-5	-	TGTGCCAGCTCGGCGAGCGGGAGGGTGCCTGGGTTCTTC	CASSASGRVPGFF
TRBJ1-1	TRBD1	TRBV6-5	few	TGTGCCAGCAGGCTGACAGGGGTGAACACTGAAGCTTTCTTT	CASRLTGVNTEAFF
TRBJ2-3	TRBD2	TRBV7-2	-	TGTGCCAGCAGCCGCTCGCTAGCGGGAGCGACAGATACGCAGTATTTT	CASSRSLAGATDTQYF
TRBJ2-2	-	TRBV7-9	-	TGTGCCAGCAGCTTAAAGTACGGGGCGAACACCGGGGAGCTGTTTTTT	CASSLKYGANTGELFF
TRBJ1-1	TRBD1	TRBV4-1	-	TGCGCCAGCAGCGACTCTCGAACAGGGGAGTCTTTCTTT	CASSDSRTGESFF
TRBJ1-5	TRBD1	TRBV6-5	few	TGTGCCAGCCGGGACAGAGGGAATCAGCCCCAGCATTTT	CASRDRGNQPQHF
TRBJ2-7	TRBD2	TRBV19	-	TGTGCCAGTAGTTCCCCAGCGGGGGGAACGTTCGTGCAGTACTTC	CASSSPAGGTFVQYF
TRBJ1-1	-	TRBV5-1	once	TGCGCCAGCAGCTTAAGTGCGGGTCCCACTGAAGCTTTCTTT	CASSLSAGPTEAFF
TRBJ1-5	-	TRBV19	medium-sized	TGTGCCAGTAGTATCTGGGGAGGCGGCAATCAGCCCCAGCATTTT	CASSIWGGGNQPQHF
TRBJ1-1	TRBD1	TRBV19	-	TGTGCCAGTACCCCCGACAGGGTAGCCGAAGCTTTCTTT	CASTPDRVAEAFF
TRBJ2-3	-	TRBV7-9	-	TGTGCCAGCAGCTTGGTGAGGGAGAGCACAGATACGCAGTATTTT	CASSLVRESTDTQYF
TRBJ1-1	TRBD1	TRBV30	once	TGTGCCTGGAGTCCTGACAGGGCGGCTGAAGCTTTCTTT	CAWSPDRAAEAFF
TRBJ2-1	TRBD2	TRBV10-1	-	TGCGCCAGCAGTGAGTCGGGGACTAGCGGGCGCAATGAGCAGTTCTTC	CASSESGTSGRNEQFF
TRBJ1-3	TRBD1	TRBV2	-	TGTGCCAGCAGTAATCCGACAGGGTCTGGAAACACCATATATTTT	CASSNPTGSGNTIYF
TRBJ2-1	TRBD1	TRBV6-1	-	TGTGCCAGCAGTGAACGGGGCCAGGGGGCGCGCAATGAGCAGTTCTTC	CASSERGQGARNEQFF
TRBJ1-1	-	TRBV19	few	TGTGCCAGTAGTCCCGGACCGGTTAAGGGGACTGAAGCTTTCTTT	CASSPGPVKGTEAFF
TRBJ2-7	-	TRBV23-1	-	TGCGCCAGCAGTCAAGATGGAGGGAGTGAGCAGTACTTC	CASSQDGGSEQYF
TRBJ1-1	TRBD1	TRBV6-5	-	TGTGCCAGCAGCGGGGACAGATCTATGAACACTGAAGCTTTCTTT	CASSGDRSMNTEAFF
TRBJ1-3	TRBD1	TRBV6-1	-	TGTGCCAGCAGTGATCCGGGACAGGGGGCAGGAAACACCATATATTTT	CASSDPGQGAGNTIYF
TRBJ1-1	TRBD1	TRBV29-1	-	TGCAGCGTTGAAGAGAAGGGGGCTTCGCCTGAAGCTTTCTTT	CSVEEKGASPEAFF
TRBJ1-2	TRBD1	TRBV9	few	TGTGCCAGCAGTCAGGGGGCGCGATATGGCTACACCTTC	CASSQGARYGYTF
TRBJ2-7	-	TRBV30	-	TGTGCCTGGAGCCTGGGGGGAGCGCAGTACTTC	CAWSLGGAQYF
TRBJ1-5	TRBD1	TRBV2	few	TGTGCCAGCAGTCAAATGACAGGGTATCAGCCCCAGCATTTT	CASSQMTGYQPQHF
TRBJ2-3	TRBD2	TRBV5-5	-	TGTGCCAGCAGCCCTAGCGGAAGCCGCACAGATACGCAGTATTTT	CASSPSGSRTDTQYF
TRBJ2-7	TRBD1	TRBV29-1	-	TGCAGCGTAAGGACAGGGGGCGAGCAGTACTTC	CSVRTGGEQYF
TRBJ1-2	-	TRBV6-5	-	TGTGCCAGCAGTAAGTTGGGCGAGACCGGCTACACCTTC	CASSKLGETGYTF
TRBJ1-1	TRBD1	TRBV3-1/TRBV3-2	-	TGTGCCAGCAGCCAAGCCCGCCAGGGGGCTTTGTCTTTCTTT	CASSQARQGALSFF
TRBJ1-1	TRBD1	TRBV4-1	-	TGCGCCAGCAGCCCAGGCCCCCTACAGGGGGCAGGGAAGACTGAAGCTTTCTTT	CASSPGPLQGAGKTEAFF
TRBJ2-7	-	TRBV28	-	TGTGCCAGCAGTTTGTCAGGAGGGTCCTACGAGCAGTACTTC	CASSLSGGSYEQYF
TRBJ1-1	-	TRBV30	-	TGTGCCTGGACGGGATACAACACTGAAGCTTTCTTT	CAWTGYNTEAFF
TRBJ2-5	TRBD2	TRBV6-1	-	TGTGCCAGCAGTGAAGTTGGTAGCGGGGGCCAAGAGACCCAGTACTTC	CASSEVGSGGQETQYF
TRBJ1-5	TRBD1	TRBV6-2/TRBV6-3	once	TGTGCCAGCAGTTACACGGGACAGGGCAATCAGCCCCAGCATTTT	CASSYTGQGNQPQHF
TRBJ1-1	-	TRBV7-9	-	TGTGCCAGCAGCTTAGTACAGTCGAACACTGAAGCTTTCTTT	CASSLVQSNTEAFF
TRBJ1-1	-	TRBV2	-	TGTGCCAGCAGGGAAACAGGGTTGAACACTGAAGCTTTCTTT	CASRETGLNTEAFF
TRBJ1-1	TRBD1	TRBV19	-	TGTGCCAGTAGTATATTTCAAGGGACAGGGGGTCTTGTGAACACTGAAGCTTTCTTT	CASSIFQGTGGLVNTEAFF
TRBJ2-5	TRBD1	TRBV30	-	TGTGCCTGGAGTTTTGGGGGACAGCAACAAGAGGCCCAGTACTTC	CAWSFGGQQQEAQYF
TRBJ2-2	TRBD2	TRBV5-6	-	TGTGCCAGCAGCCCGCGGGGGTCCGGGGAGCTGTTTTTT	CASSPRGSGELFF
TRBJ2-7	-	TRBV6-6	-	TGTGCCAGCAGCAAGAAGACAGGTATGGTGGACGAGCAGTACTTC	CASSKKTGMVDEQYF
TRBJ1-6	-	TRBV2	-	TGTGCCAGCATGAGCGGTGTTTCCTATAATTCACCCCTCCACTTT	CASMSGVSYNSPLHF
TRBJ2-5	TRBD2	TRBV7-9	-	TGTGCCAGCAGCTCCACTAGCGGGGGCCAAGAGACCCAGTACTTC	CASSSTSGGQETQYF
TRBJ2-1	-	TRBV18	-	TGTGCCAGCTCACCAGGGGCGCTCTACAATGAGCAGTTCTTC	CASSPGALYNEQFF
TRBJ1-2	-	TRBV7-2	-	TGTGCCAGCAGCTTAGGGGCGGGGGGACTCTATGGCTACACCTTC	CASSLGAGGLYGYTF
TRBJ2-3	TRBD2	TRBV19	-	TGTGCCAGTAGTATACGGCTAGCGGGGGTTTACACAGATACGCAGTATTTT	CASSIRLAGVYTDTQYF
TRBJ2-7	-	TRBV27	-	TGTGCCAGCAGTCCCCATCCCACCTACGAGCAGTACTTC	CASSPHPTYEQYF